A single sample is the source of the 32 T cell receptor beta chains below, sequenced in a study of blood T cell repertoires in COVID-19 (dated by TCRdb to about 2020). Library method: the immunoSEQ multiplex PCR assay. TCRdb mirrors the immuneACCESS table, restricted to in-frame sequences. Some clones are absent from its copies; in checked studies, under half trace to an unresolved V gene, and the reason for the others is unknown. A total of 300,000 to 350,000 clones appear in this sample, about 91% of them only once. The top ten clonotypes cover 1.5% to 2% of the sample. The sample was peripheral blood. The source of these receptors is a woman aged 25 to 39 with COVID-19, enrolled during active disease.

This chain links TRBV11-3 with TRBJ1-5, with D unclear. The CDR3 runs 13 residues. Germline V lookup: CDR1 SGHNT, CDR2 YENEEA. The V gene lost 4 bases and the J gene lost 10 bases, with 14 bases spanning the gap. CDR3 loop: CASSSSRRGPQHF. CDR3 coding DNA: TGTGCCAGCAGCTCCTCAAGGCGGGGACCCCAGCATTTT.

The chain has TRBV19 and TRBJ2-1; the match to TRBD2 covers 8 bases. V lost 6 bases to trimming and J lost 0 bases; unmatched junction nucleotides: 4. This CDR3 spans 15 amino acids. Germline V CDR1 and CDR2: LNHDA, SQIVND (reference sequence). The CDR3 protein is CASRLAGNSYNEQFF. CDR3 sequence (DNA): TGTGCCAGTAGGCTAGCGGGCAACTCCTACAATGAGCAGTTCTTC.

A single count supports this clone. The CDR3 reads CASSYPTEAFF. Here the CDR3 DNA reads TGTGCCAGCAGTTATCCGACTGAAGCTTTCTTT. The V gene is TRBV6-2 or TRBV6-3, the J gene TRBJ1-1; unclear D gene. The germline V gene encodes CDR1 MNHEY and CDR2 SVGEGT. V was pared by 3 bases and J by 5 bases, with 4 bases between. The length of the CDR3 is 11 residues.

The chain couples TRBV7-9 to TRBJ1-3; 7 bases are a match to TRBD1. Unmatched junction bases numbered 1, after V lost 3 bases and J lost 2 bases. CDR3 length: 14 amino acids. Germline CDR1 and CDR2: SEHNR and FQNEAQ (reference sequence). CDR3 DNA sequence: TGTGCCAGCAGCTTCGACAGGGCTGGAAACACCATATATTTT. Translation: CASSFDRAGNTIYF.

This chain connects TRBV6-5 to TRBJ1-3; D unresolved. Germline V lookup: CDR1 MNHEY, CDR2 SVGAGI. Trimming took 8 bases from V and 4 from J, leaving 15 bases between them. This CDR3 region has 14 residues. The CDR3 loop reads CASGQGWRGNTIYF. The CDR3 DNA is TGTGCCAGCGGGCAAGGATGGAGGGGAAACACCATATATTTT.

The chain has TRBV5-1 and TRBJ1-2; TRBD1 is a possible D gene (5 bases). This CDR3 is built from 16 residues. The germline CDR1 and CDR2 sequences are SGHRS and YFSETQ. Trimming removed 4 bases from V and 2 bases from J, with 18 bases in between. The DNA of the CDR3 is TGCGCCAGCAGCGAAACGGGACTCCCCGCGAACTATGGCTACACCTTC. Translated, it gives CASSETGLPANYGYTF.

V and J are TRBV3-1 (or the pseudogene TRBV3-2) and TRBJ2-1; D is unclear. The germline CDR1 and CDR2 sequences are LGHDT and YNNKEL (reference sequence). V was trimmed by 3 bases and J by 10 bases, leaving 10 bases between them. This CDR3 contains 12 residues. The CDR3 sequence: CASSQVDWEQFF. DNA of the CDR3: TGTGCCAGCAGCCAGGTAGACTGGGAGCAGTTCTTC.

This rearrangement joins TRBV28 to TRBJ1-5, with D uncertain. Trimming removed 2 bases from V and 11 bases from J, with 22 bases in between. Germline V gives CDR1 MDHEN, CDR2 SYDVKM. CDR3 size: 16 residues. The CDR3 sequence: CASSLEARTFLLSQHF. The CDR3 DNA sequence: TGTGCCAGCAGTTTAGAAGCCCGAACCTTCTTATTGTCCCAGCATTTT. Based on the CDR3 plus reference TRBV28 and TRBJ1-5, the full variable domain is DVKVTQSSRYLVKRTGEKVFLECVQDMDHENMFWYRQDPGLGLRLIYFSYDVKMKEKGDIPEGYSVSREKKERFSLILESASTNQTSMYLCASSLEARTFLLSQHFGDGTRLSIL.

The chain employs TRBV6-4 and TRBJ2-3, with 9 positions matching TRBD2. Germline CDR1 is MRHNA and CDR2 is SNTAGT. With 5 bases clipped from V and 6 bases from J, the junction kept 6 bases outside the gene matches. This CDR3 spans 14 amino acids. The CDR3 DNA reads as TGTGCCAGCAGTTTCCTAGCGGGGTTGGATACGCAGTATTTT. Translating gives CASSFLAGLDTQYF.

The CDR3 loop is CASSPDTEAFF. CDR3 DNA: TGTGCCAGCAGCCCGGACACTGAAGCTTTCTTT. The chain carries TRBV12-3 or TRBV12-4 and TRBJ1-1; unclear D gene. The CDR3 totals 11 residues. V was clipped by 6 bases and J by 3 bases, with 5 bases between them.

This rearrangement joins TRBV10-1 to TRBJ1-3; D call uncertain. This CDR3 spans 14 amino acids. V was pared by 6 bases and J by 0 bases, with 9 bases between. Germline lookup yields CDR1 WNHNN and CDR2 SYGVQD (reference sequence). The CDR3 region has the DNA TGCGCCAGCAGGGCAGGTGACTCTGGAAACACCATATATTTT. Its protein is CASRAGDSGNTIYF.

The gene calls are TRBV2 and TRBJ2-3; TRBD2 agrees at 12 bases. CDR3 length: 14 residues. In germline, CDR1 is SNHLY, CDR2 FYNNEI. The trim removed 7 bases at V and 4 bases at J, leaving 3 bases unmatched. CDR3 sequence reads: CASKLAGGPDTQYF. The DNA of the CDR3 is TGTGCCAGCAAGCTAGCGGGGGGGCCAGATACGCAGTATTTT.

The CDR3 DNA is TGTGCCAGCAGCTACACAGGGACCTCCTACGAGCAGTACTTC. This gives the protein CASSYTGTSYEQYF. This rearrangement joins TRBV7-2 to TRBJ2-7, with a tentative D call TRBD1 (6 bases). V shed 4 bases and J shed 0 bases, with 10 bases lying between them. Germline V CDR1 and CDR2: SGHTA, FQGNSA. This CDR3 contains 14 residues.

This clone was seen more than once but under ten times. This chain links TRBV4-1 with TRBJ2-7; 10 bases are a match to TRBD1. The CDR3 runs to 15 residues. Germline CDR1 MGHRA, CDR2 YSYEKL. V gave up 1 base and J gave up 2 bases; unmatched junction bases: 2. DNA for the CDR3: TGCGCCAGCAGCCAAGGGACAGGGGGACCCTACGAGCAGTACGTC. Translated: CASSQGTGGPYEQYV.

CDR3 sequence: CASSLEEGNEQFF. The CDR3 DNA reads TGTGCCAGCAGTTTGGAGGAGGGCAATGAGCAGTTCTTC. The V call is TRBV12-3 or TRBV12-4, the J call TRBJ2-1; the D gene is possibly TRBD2 (6 bases). With 3 bases removed from V and 6 bases from J, the gap between germline ends came to 9 bases. This CDR3 has 13 residues.

The V gene is TRBV27, the J gene TRBJ2-3; TRBD2 aligns across 8 bases. This CDR3 region has 15 residues. Per germline, CDR1 MNHEY and CDR2 SMNVEV (reference sequence). The J segment lost 9 bases and the V segment lost 2 bases, leaving 10 bases of the junction unmatched. Here the CDR3 DNA reads TGTGCCAGCAGTTTAAGCTTCGGGGGGGGGAAAACGCAGTATTTT. Translating gives CASSLSFGGGKTQYF.

The chain couples TRBV7-8 to TRBJ2-1; 7 bases match TRBD1. The CDR3 totals 19 residues. The V segment lost 1 base and the J segment 0 bases; nucleotides outside the gene matches: 12. CDR1 is SGHVS and CDR2 is FQNEAQ in the germline V gene. Here the CDR3 DNA reads TGTGCCAGCAGCTTAGTTGGGACAGAACCCACAAGCTCCTACAATGAGCAGTTCTTC. It codes for CASSLVGTEPTSSYNEQFF.

J is TRBJ2-2 and V is TRBV5-1, with a weak D call TRBD1 (6 bases). V lost 5 bases and J 5 bases, leaving 16 bases between the germline ends. The length of the CDR3 is 15 residues. Germline V gives CDR1 SGHRS, CDR2 YFSETQ. This CDR3 reads CASSILGARTGELFF. CDR3 nucleotides: TGCGCCAGCAGTATATTGGGGGCGAGGACCGGGGAGCTGTTTTTT.

The V gene is TRBV29-1, the J gene TRBJ2-3; 8 nucleotides agree with TRBD1. The germline gives CDR1 SQVTM, CDR2 ANQGSEA. The junction had 4 bases not matched to a gene; V was cut back by 3 bases and J by 5 bases. There are 13 residues in the CDR3. CDR3 residues: CSVDRGRGDTQYF. The CDR3 DNA is TGCAGCGTTGACAGGGGGCGAGGAGATACGCAGTATTTT.

The count of this clone is one. The V and J genes are TRBV6-5 and TRBJ1-6; D not resolved. CDR3 size: 15 residues. Germline assignment: CDR1 MNHEY and CDR2 SVGAGI. Trimming removed 2 bases at V and 1 base at J, with 6 bases between. The CDR3 nucleotides read TGTGCCAGCAGTTACACGGGATCCTATAATTCACCCCTCCACTTT. Translated: CASSYTGSYNSPLHF.

V usage is TRBV6-5 and J usage is TRBJ1-2; possibly TRBD1 for D (6 bases). Germline V gene lookup returns CDR1 MNHEY and CDR2 SVGAGI. This CDR3 has 11 residues. Deletions cut 6 bases from V and 7 bases from J, with 9 bases between. The CDR3 nucleotides are TGTGCCAGCAGGCGGGGGGCTGGCTACACCTTC. The encoded protein is CASRRGAGYTF.

The chain joins TRBV11-3 to TRBJ2-5; no firm D call. Germline V lookup: CDR1 SGHNT, CDR2 YENEEA. Trimming removed 4 bases from V and 0 bases from J, with 15 bases in between. The CDR3 length is 16 residues. This CDR3 reads CASSSPRESNQETQYF. In DNA form, the CDR3 reads TGTGCCAGCAGCTCCCCCCGCGAGAGCAACCAAGAGACCCAGTACTTC.

The V and J genes are TRBV19 and TRBJ1-2; D remains unclear. V was shortened by 8 bases and J by 0 bases, with 7 bases between the two germline ends. In germline, CDR1 is LNHDA, CDR2 SQIVND (reference sequence). This CDR3 is built from 12 residues. The DNA for the CDR3 is TGTGCCAGTTCTCAGACTAACTATGGCTACACCTTC. Protein sequence: CASSQTNYGYTF.

Here the CDR3 reads CASSEALLGRGFSYEQYV. CDR3 nucleotides: TGTGCCAGCAGTGAAGCGCTTCTGGGGCGGGGGTTCTCCTACGAGCAGTACGTC. This chain connects TRBV2 to TRBJ2-7, with TRBD2 matching 7 bases. V was clipped by 0 bases and J by 0 bases; unmatched bases: 11. CDR3 length: 18 residues. Germline values: CDR1 SNHLY, CDR2 FYNNEI.

The V and J genes are TRBV13 and TRBJ1-1; 7 nucleotides match TRBD1. CDR3 size: 14 residues. CDR1 and CDR2 from the germline V gene are PRHDT and FYEKMQ (reference sequence). V shed 0 bases, J shed 6 bases, and the junction held 4 bases outside the gene matches. For the CDR3, the DNA is TGTGCCAGCAGCTTAGGGGACAGGAGCTCTGAAGCTTTCTTT. Residues: CASSLGDRSSEAFF.

This sequence joins TRBV7-3 and TRBJ2-1, with 8 bases fitting TRBD2. V was clipped by 5 bases and J by 8 bases; unmatched bases: 5. The CDR3 consists of 13 residues. Germline values: CDR1 SGHTA, CDR2 FQGTGA. CDR3 sequence: CASSPAGGYEQFF. Written as DNA, the CDR3 is TGTGCCAGCAGCCCCGCGGGGGGTTATGAGCAGTTCTTC.

The chain employs TRBV13 and TRBJ1-1; maybe TRBD1 (6 bases). Germline V gene sequence: CDR1 PRHDT, CDR2 FYEKMQ (reference sequence). This CDR3 contains 14 residues. V lost 2 bases to trimming and J lost 4 bases, with 11 bases between them. CDR3 bases: TGTGCCAGCAGCTTAAGGACAGATGGCACTGAAGCTTTCTTT. Translating gives CASSLRTDGTEAFF.

The V call is TRBV30, the J call TRBJ1-2, with a tentative D call TRBD1 (5 bases). Germline V gene data show CDR1 as GTSNPN and CDR2 as SVGIG (reference sequence). The V end was cut by 3 bases, the J end by 4 bases, with 15 bases between. This CDR3 contains 14 residues. This chain's CDR3 is CAWRGPAGFYGYTF. The CDR3 nucleotides read TGTGCCTGGAGGGGGCCGGCTGGGTTCTATGGCTACACCTTC.

The rearrangement uses TRBV5-8 and TRBJ2-5, with 11 positions matching TRBD2. The CDR3 runs 15 residues. Germline CDR1 SGHTS, CDR2 YDEGEE. With V trimmed by 4 bases and J by 3 bases, 5 bases remained unmatched. CDR3 in DNA: TGTGCCAGCAGCCCGGGACTAGCGGCAGAAGAGACCCAGTACTTC. Protein product: CASSPGLAAEETQYF.

This chain uses TRBV9 with TRBJ1-2, with 7 bases that match TRBD1. This CDR3 is 14 amino acids long. Unmatched junction bases numbered 12, after V lost 5 bases and J lost 8 bases. The germline V gene encodes CDR1 SGDLS and CDR2 YYNGEE. CDR3 nucleotides: TGTGCCAGCAGTCGGGACAGACTTACTCGGGGCTACACCTTC. Translating it yields CASSRDRLTRGYTF.

This clone was recorded once. The gene calls are TRBV5-1 and TRBJ2-7, with TRBD2 identical over 9 bases. This CDR3 has 15 amino acids. J was trimmed by 6 bases and V by 2 bases; bases with no gene match: 9. Germline assignment: CDR1 SGHRS and CDR2 YFSETQ. In DNA form, the CDR3 reads TGCGCCAGCAGCTTTAGGGCGGGGGGGCAGGTCGAGCAGTACTTC. It codes for CASSFRAGGQVEQYF. Drawing the rest from reference TRBV5-1 and TRBJ2-7, the complete variable domain is KAGVTQTPRYLIKTRGQQVTLSCSPISGHRSVSWYQQTPGQGLQFLFEYFSETQRNKGNFPGRFSGRQFSNSRSEMNVSTLELGDSALYLCASSFRAGGQVEQYFGPGTRLTVT.

This chain links TRBV28 with TRBJ1-2; TRBD1 might be the D (5 bases). This CDR3 has 13 residues. Germline loops: CDR1 MDHEN, CDR2 SYDVKM. The V gene lost 3 bases and the J gene lost 8 bases, with 13 bases spanning the gap. In DNA form, the CDR3 reads TGTGCCAGCAGTTTGTCGGGGGGACGGGGCTACACCTTC. Its protein product is CASSLSGGRGYTF.